One T cell receptor (beta chain) is described in this entry. Per the original methods: Nucleated cell counts were estimated from reference gene primer amplification. Sequenced by immunoSEQ multiplex PCR; TCRdb stores in-frame clones only, minus some. The DNA gave D and trimming, while V, J and clone size come from that table. The sample holds roughly 70,000 clones, about 80% seen once. These data are taken from a study of blood T cell repertoires in COVID-19. Across the study: Sample material is recorded as cDNA or gDNA derived from T cells, B-cell-depleted T cells, or PBMCs.

Trimming stripped 1 base from V and 1 base from J, with 6 bases between. CDR1 is SGHTA and CDR2 is FQGTGA in the germline V gene. CDR3 length: 14 residues. The sample taken for sequencing was peripheral blood. This chain links TRBV7-3 with TRBJ2-3; D is perhaps TRBD1 (5 bases). The TCR originated in a human donor in a cohort sampled during active COVID-19. The CDR3 here is CASSLRGGTDTQYF. The CDR3 region has the DNA TGTGCCAGCAGCTTAAGGGGCGGCACAGATACGCAGTATTTT. The entire variable domain, with the rest obtained from reference TRBV7-3 and TRBJ2-3, is as follows: GAGVSQTPSNKVTEKGKYVELRCDPISGHTALYWYRQSLGQGPEFLIYFQGTGAADDSGLPNDRFFAVRPEGSVSTLKIQRTERGDSAVYLCASSLRGGTDTQYFGPGTRLTVL.